One and the same sample provided the 6 T cell receptor beta chains below, sequenced in a study of T cell responses to AZD1222 COVID-19 vaccine. The assay was immunoSEQ multiplex PCR, and TCRdb's table has in-frame clones only and misses some. The sample gives 95,000 to 130,000 clones, 85% to 95% of which show up once; over 2.5% is in the top ten. The sample in question was peripheral blood, obtained on day 0 of AZD1222 vaccination. The receptors derive from an adult in good health.

V and J are TRBV7-2 and TRBJ1-4; maybe TRBD1 (6 bases). Germline CDR1 SGHTA, CDR2 FQGNSA. Trimming cost V 7 bases and J 0 bases, with 18 bases left between them. CDR3 length: 17 amino acids. The CDR3 loop is CASTVTGTYTTNEKLFF. DNA for the CDR3: TGTGCCAGCACCGTGACAGGCACCTATACAACTAATGAAAAACTGTTTTTT.

V usage is TRBV5-4 and J usage is TRBJ2-5; D unresolved. Germline V gene lookup returns CDR1 SGHNT and CDR2 YYREEE (reference sequence). This CDR3 is built from 13 residues. The V gene lost 6 bases and the J gene lost 5 bases, with 14 bases spanning the gap. The CDR3 nucleotides are TGTGCCAGCACCATAGGTGGTTGGGAGACCCAGTACTTC. It codes for CASTIGGWETQYF.

The V gene is TRBV4-2, the J gene TRBJ2-7; unclear D gene. The length of the CDR3 is 15 residues. Trimming removed 1 base at V and 3 bases at J, with 13 bases between. CDR1 is LGHNA, CDR2 YNFKEQ, per germline. The CDR3 loop reads CASSQVAERIYEQYF. The CDR3 region has the DNA TGTGCCAGCAGCCAAGTAGCTGAGAGGATCTACGAGCAGTACTTC.

This rearrangement joins TRBV25-1 to TRBJ1-6; D is perhaps TRBD1 (5 bases). This CDR3 comprises 17 residues. CDR1 MGHDK and CDR2 SYGVNS come from the germline V gene. V gave up 4 bases and J gave up 5 bases, with 18 bases separating them. In nucleotides, the CDR3 is TGTGCCAGCAGTGTGGCGGGGAACAGGCTTAATAATTCACCCCTCCACTTT. It is translated as CASSVAGNRLNNSPLHF. The complete variable domain, with remaining parts taken from reference TRBV25-1 and TRBJ1-6, reads EADIYQTPRYLVIGTGKKITLECSQTMGHDKMYWYQQDPGMELHLIHYSYGVNSTEKGDLSSESTVSRIRTEHFPLTLESARPSHTSQYLCASSVAGNRLNNSPLHFGNGTRLTVT.

The V gene is TRBV28, the J gene TRBJ1-5; 10 bases agree with TRBD1. V was clipped by 7 bases and J by 6 bases; unmatched bases: 9. The CDR3 has 15 residues. CDR1 is MDHEN, CDR2 SYDVKM, per germline. The DNA of the CDR3 is TGTGCCAGCATCAGACAGGGGGCACAGGGTCAGCCCCAGCATTTT. Encoded protein: CASIRQGAQGQPQHF. Filled out from reference TRBV28 and TRBJ1-5, the complete variable domain reads DVKVTQSSRYLVKRTGEKVFLECVQDMDHENMFWYRQDPGLGLRLIYFSYDVKMKEKGDIPEGYSVSREKKERFSLILESASTNQTSMYLCASIRQGAQGQPQHFGDGTRLSIL.

The chain combines TRBV5-6 with TRBJ2-1; TRBD2 aligns across 10 bases. The V segment lost 0 bases and the J segment 8 bases; nucleotides outside the gene matches: 8. Germline V gene data show CDR1 as SGHDT and CDR2 as YYEEEE. There are 16 residues in the CDR3. CDR3 in amino acids: CASSLGGTSDWDEQFF. The DNA of the CDR3 is TGTGCCAGCAGCTTGGGGGGGACTAGCGATTGGGATGAGCAGTTCTTC.